This T cell receptor (beta chain) was captured in a study of blood T cells in healthy people across ages. Trimming took off 5 bases at V and 5 bases at J, with 12 bases between the two ends. This CDR3 contains 13 residues. Germline V lookup: CDR1 MGHDK, CDR2 SYGVNS. PCR was performed a second time for roughly 7 to 12 cycles using a sample-barcoded 5' primer and a J-beta primer mix. Sequencing of every sample gave 2.5 million or more CDR3-containing paired-end reads. A single record per CDR3 protein comes from TCRdb applying MiXCR to the 5' RACE reads. The sample includes about 640,000 distinct CDR3 sequences, approximately 59% of them seen just once.

The receptor was derived from a man aged 55 to 70 in good health. The specimen was blood. This rearrangement joins TRBV25-1 to TRBJ1-2; unclear D gene. The CDR3 sequence is CASSPVGVYGYTF. CDR3 DNA sequence: TGTGCCAGCAGTCCGGTGGGCGTTTATGGCTACACCTTC.